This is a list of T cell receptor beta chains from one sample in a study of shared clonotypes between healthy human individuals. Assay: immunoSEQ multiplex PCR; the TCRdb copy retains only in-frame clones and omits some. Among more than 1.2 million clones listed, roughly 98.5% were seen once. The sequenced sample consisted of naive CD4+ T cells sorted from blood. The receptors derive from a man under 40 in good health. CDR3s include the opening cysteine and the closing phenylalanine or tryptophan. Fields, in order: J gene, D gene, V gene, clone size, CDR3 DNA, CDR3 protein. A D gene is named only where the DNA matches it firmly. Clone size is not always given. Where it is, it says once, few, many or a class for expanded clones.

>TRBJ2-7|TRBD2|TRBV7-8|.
TGTGCCAGCAGCACCATAGCGGGAGGGGCCTACGAGCAGTACTTC
CASSTIAGGAYEQYF
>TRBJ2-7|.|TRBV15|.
TGTGCCACCAGCAGTGGTCCGGCTGCGACAGAAGGATGGTACGAGCAGTACTTC
CATSSGPAATEGWYEQYF
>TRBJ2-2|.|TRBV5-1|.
TGCGCCAGCAGCTGGCTAGAAGACACCGGGGAGCTGTTTTTT
CASSWLEDTGELFF
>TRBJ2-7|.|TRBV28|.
TGTGCCAGCACGAGGCCCCTGAGCTCCTACGAGCAGTACTTC
CASTRPLSSYEQYF
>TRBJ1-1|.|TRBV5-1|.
TGCGCCAGCAGACGAGAGGGTGAAGCTTTCTTT
CASRREGEAFF
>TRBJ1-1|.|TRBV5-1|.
TGCGCCAGCAGCTTGGTCCCCGACAGGTCAGGGCCTGAAGCTTTCTTT
CASSLVPDRSGPEAFF
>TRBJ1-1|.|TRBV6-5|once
TGTGCCAGCAGTAGTTATCCCGGGGGGACTGAAGCTTTCTTT
CASSSYPGGTEAFF
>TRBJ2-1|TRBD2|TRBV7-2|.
TGTGCCAGCAGCTTAAGGGGGGGACTAGCGGGATCCTACAATGAGCAGTTCTTC
CASSLRGGLAGSYNEQFF
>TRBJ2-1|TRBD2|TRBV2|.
TGTGCCAGCAGACTAGGGCTAGCGGGAATCAATGAGCAGTTCTTC
CASRLGLAGINEQFF
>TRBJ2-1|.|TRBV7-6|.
TGTGCCAGCAGCCTGCAGGGGTTCGAGCAGTTCTTC
CASSLQGFEQFF
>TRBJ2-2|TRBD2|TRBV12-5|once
TGTGCTAGTGGTCCAGGGACTAGCGGGAACAGGGAGCTGTTTTTT
CASGPGTSGNRELFF
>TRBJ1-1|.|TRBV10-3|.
TGTGCCATCAGGCAGGACGCGGAAGCTTTCTTT
CAIRQDAEAFF
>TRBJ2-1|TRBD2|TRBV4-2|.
TGTGCCAGCAGCCAAGTCCGAACTAGCGGGAGTGGCAATGAGCAGTTCTTC
CASSQVRTSGSGNEQFF
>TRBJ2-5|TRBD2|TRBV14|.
TGTGCCAGCAGGGTAGCGGGAGGGCCACGAGAGACCCAGTACTTC
CASRVAGGPRETQYF
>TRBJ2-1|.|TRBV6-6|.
TGTGCCAGCAGCGATTCTTACAATGAGCAGTTCTTC
CASSDSYNEQFF
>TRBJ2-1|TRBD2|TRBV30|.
TGTGCCTGGAGTTTTTTACCTAGCGGGAGGCACAATGAGCAGTTCTTC
CAWSFLPSGRHNEQFF
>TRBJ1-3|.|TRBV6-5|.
TGTGCCAGCAGTTTCGGGGGCTCTGGAAACACCATATATTTT
CASSFGGSGNTIYF
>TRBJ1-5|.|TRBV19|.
TGTGCCAGTAGTATCGGGGGACTGATTGATCAGCCCCAGCATTTT
CASSIGGLIDQPQHF
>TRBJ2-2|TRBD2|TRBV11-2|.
TGTGCCAGCAGCTTAGATGCGGGAGTCCCCACCGGGGAGCTGTTTTTT
CASSLDAGVPTGELFF
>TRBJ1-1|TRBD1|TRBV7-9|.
TGTGCCAGCAGGAGAGACACAGGGGGGTACACTGAAGCTTTCTTT
CASRRDTGGYTEAFF
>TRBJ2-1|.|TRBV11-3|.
TGTGCCAGCAGCCCCAATTCCAATGAGCAGTTCTTC
CASSPNSNEQFF
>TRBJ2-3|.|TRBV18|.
TGTGCCAGCTACTACACAGATACGCAGTATTTT
CASYYTDTQYF
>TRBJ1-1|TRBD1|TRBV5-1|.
TGCGCCAGCAGCATAGGGACAGGGGCTGAAGCTTTCTTT
CASSIGTGAEAFF
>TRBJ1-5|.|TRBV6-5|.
TGTGCCAGCAGCGATACAGTTAGCAATCAGCCCCAGCATTTT
CASSDTVSNQPQHF
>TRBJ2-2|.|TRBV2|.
TGTGCCAGCAGCCTCTCAGGGGCAAGCGCGAACACCGGGGAGCTGTTTTTT
CASSLSGASANTGELFF
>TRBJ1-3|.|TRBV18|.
TGTGCCAGCTCAGCACAGAGCTCTGGAAACACCATATATTTT
CASSAQSSGNTIYF
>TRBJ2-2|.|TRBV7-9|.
TGTGCCAGCAGCCCAGTCGGTAGTATCTCCGGGGAGCTGTTTTTT
CASSPVGSISGELFF
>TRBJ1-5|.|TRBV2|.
TGTGCCAGCAGTGAACGTCATGGCTCCCAGCCCCAGCATTTT
CASSERHGSQPQHF
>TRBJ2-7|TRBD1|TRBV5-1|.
TGCGCCAGCAGGTTACTACAGGGGCCAACCTACGAGCAGTACTTC
CASRLLQGPTYEQYF
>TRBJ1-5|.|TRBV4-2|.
TGTGCCAGCAAGGTTCGCAGTTATAGCAATCAGCCCCAGCATTTT
CASKVRSYSNQPQHF
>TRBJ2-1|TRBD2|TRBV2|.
TGTGCCAGCAGCGCTCTAGCGGGAGTGGTATGGAATGAGCAGTTCTTC
CASSALAGVVWNEQFF
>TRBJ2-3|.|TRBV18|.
TGTGCCAGCTCTGAGAGTGGGGAGGATACGCAGTATTTT
CASSESGEDTQYF
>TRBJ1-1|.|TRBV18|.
TGTGCCAGCTCAGGGCAGTCGAACACTGAAGCTTTCTTT
CASSGQSNTEAFF
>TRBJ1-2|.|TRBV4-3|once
TGCGCCAGCAGCCGGGACACCGGACATGGCTATGGCTACACCTTC
CASSRDTGHGYGYTF
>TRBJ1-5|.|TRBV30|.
TGTGCCTGGAGTGCCGGGAGCCATCAGCCCCAGCATTTT
CAWSAGSHQPQHF
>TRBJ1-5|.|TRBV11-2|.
TGTGCCAGCAGCTTAGATCGGAATCAGCCCCAGCATTTT
CASSLDRNQPQHF
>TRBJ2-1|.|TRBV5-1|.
TGCGCCAGCAGCTCCAGCGGTAATGAGCAGTTCTTC
CASSSSGNEQFF
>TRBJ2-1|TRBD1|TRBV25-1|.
TGTGCCAGCAGTCCATACACCGGGACAGGGAACAATGAGCAGTTCTTC
CASSPYTGTGNNEQFF
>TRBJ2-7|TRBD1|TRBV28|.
TGTGCCAGCAGTCGGGAAGCGACAGGGGACTACGAGCAGTACTTC
CASSREATGDYEQYF
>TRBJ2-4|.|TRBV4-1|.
TGCGCCAGCAGCCTTTTTTTGACAGGTCCGCCCGAAAACATTCAGTACTTC
CASSLFLTGPPENIQYF
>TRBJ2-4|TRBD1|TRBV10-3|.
TGTGCCATCAGGGCAACTGGGACAGATGGGGACATTCAGTACTTC
CAIRATGTDGDIQYF
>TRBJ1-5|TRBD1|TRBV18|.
TGTGCCAGCTCACCTCCCGGGGACAGGAATCAGCCCCAGCATTTT
CASSPPGDRNQPQHF
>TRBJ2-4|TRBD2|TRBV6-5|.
TGTGCCAGCAGTCCCGGGACTAGCGGAAACATTCAGTACTTC
CASSPGTSGNIQYF
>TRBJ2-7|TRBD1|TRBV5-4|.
TGTGCCAGCAGCCCCGGACAGGGTCCCCAATACGAGCAGTACTTC
CASSPGQGPQYEQYF
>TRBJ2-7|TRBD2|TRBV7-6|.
TGTGCCAGCAGCTTACTTTCGGCTAGCGGAAGCTACGAGCAGTACTTC
CASSLLSASGSYEQYF
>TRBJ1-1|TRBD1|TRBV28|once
TGTGCCAGCAGTTTGAGGGGACAGCTTCAACTGAACACTGAAGCTTTCTTT
CASSLRGQLQLNTEAFF
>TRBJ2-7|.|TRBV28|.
TGTGCCAGCAGTCTCCTATCCGGACGTGTTCGCTCCGAGCAGTACTTC
CASSLLSGRVRSEQYF
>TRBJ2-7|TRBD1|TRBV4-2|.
TGTGCCAGCAGCCAAGAATGGTTTCGGGCGGGGACAGGGGGCTACGAGCAGTACTTC
CASSQEWFRAGTGGYEQYF
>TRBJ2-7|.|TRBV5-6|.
TGTGCCAGCAACTTACTCGTACAGGGGTCGGACGCGGGAGAGCAGTACTTC
CASNLLVQGSDAGEQYF
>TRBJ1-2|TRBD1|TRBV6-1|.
TGTGCCAGCAGTGAGGCCGGGACAGGGGGGTACGGCTACACCTTC
CASSEAGTGGYGYTF
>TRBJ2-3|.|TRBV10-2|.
TGCGCCAGCAGCAGGACAGCTAGCACAGATACGCAGTATTTT
CASSRTASTDTQYF
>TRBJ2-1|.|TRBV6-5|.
TGTGCCAGCAGTTACGACAGCTACAATGAGCAGTTCTTC
CASSYDSYNEQFF